The 23 T cell receptor beta chains below were found in one sample sequenced in a study of cytomegalovirus exposure and HLA in healthy donors. 13 Jbeta primers and 60 Vbeta primers were used for the PCR. Produced via immunoSEQ multiplex PCR; TCRdb's table is partial and in-frame only. The sample contains about 120,000 clones, around 77% of which appear only once. The sequenced material came from PBMCs. The receptors here all came from a man aged 35 to 55 in good health and CMV-seropositive.

The V call is TRBV4-3, the J call TRBJ2-7, with a tentative D call TRBD2 (5 bases). Germline V gene sequence: CDR1 LGHNA, CDR2 YSLEER. The CDR3 totals 14 residues. Trimming shortened V by 5 bases and J by 3 bases, and 14 bases separated the two germline ends. This chain's CDR3 is CASSLGEGGYEQYF. The CDR3 nucleotides read TGCGCCAGCAGCTTGGGAGAGGGTGGCTACGAGCAGTACTTC.

This clone showed up just a few times. The V and J genes are TRBV2 and TRBJ2-7, with no clear D. Trimming removed 1 base from V and 6 bases from J, with 10 bases in between. This CDR3 region has 13 residues. From germline, CDR1 is SNHLY and CDR2 FYNNEI. The CDR3 is CASSEGAPREQYF. CDR3 DNA: TGTGCCAGCAGTGAAGGGGCCCCTCGCGAGCAGTACTTC.

V usage is TRBV2 and J usage is TRBJ2-1; 9 bases agree with TRBD2. The CDR3 contains 14 residues. Germline CDR1 and CDR2: SNHLY and FYNNEI. V gave up 4 bases and J gave up 5 bases; unmatched junction bases: 3. CDR3 DNA sequence: TGTGCCAGCAGTGGGGTAGCGGGGGACAATGAGCAGTTCTTC. Translation gives CASSGVAGDNEQFF.

The J gene is TRBJ1-2, the V gene TRBV4-3; 7 positions match TRBD1. V gave up 3 bases and J gave up 4 bases; unmatched junction bases: 17. The CDR3 consists of 18 residues. In germline, CDR1 is LGHNA, CDR2 YSLEER. The CDR3 DNA reads TGCGCCAGCAGCCACCAACCCGTGACAGGGTCGCCCCTCTATGGCTACACCTTC. This gives the protein CASSHQPVTGSPLYGYTF.

The CDR3 sequence: CASSQLWERGLGARNTIYF. The CDR3 region has the DNA TGCGCCAGCAGCCAACTCTGGGAGAGAGGTCTGGGGGCCAGAAACACCATATATTTT. The chain combines TRBV4-3 with TRBJ1-3; tentative D call: TRBD1 (6 bases). CDR3 length: 19 residues. Trimming shortened V by 2 bases and J by 5 bases, and 25 bases separated the two germline ends. Per germline, CDR1 LGHNA and CDR2 YSLEER.

The chain combines TRBV5-6 with TRBJ1-4; D ambiguous. Germline V gene data show CDR1 as SGHDT and CDR2 as YYEEEE. This CDR3 has 13 amino acids. Trimming took off 0 bases at V and 8 bases at J, with 8 bases between the two ends. The CDR3 reads CASSLAPGEKLFF. The CDR3 DNA reads TGTGCCAGCAGCTTGGCGCCCGGGGAAAAACTGTTTTTT.

V gene TRBV29-1 combines with J gene TRBJ2-3, with 7 bases aligning to TRBD1. This CDR3 has 15 amino acids. V shed 8 bases and J 4 bases; nucleotides not matched to a gene: 15. CDR1 SQVTM and CDR2 ANQGSEA come from the germline V gene. The CDR3: CSTAQGVLAADTQYF. The CDR3 region has the DNA TGCAGCACAGCGCAGGGGGTTTTAGCTGCAGATACGCAGTATTTT.

The chain combines TRBV27 with TRBJ2-7; D perhaps matches TRBD1 (6 bases). CDR1 and CDR2 from the germline V gene are MNHEY and SMNVEV (reference sequence). V shed 5 bases and J shed 2 bases, with 13 bases lying between them. The CDR3 has 14 amino acids. The CDR3 nucleotides read TGTGCCAGCAGTCTCCAGGGGCAAACCTACGAGCAGTACTTC. Protein product: CASSLQGQTYEQYF.

The V gene is TRBV18, the J gene TRBJ2-7; the D gene is possibly TRBD2 (6 bases). The V gene's germline CDR1 is KGHSH and CDR2 LQKENI. This CDR3 contains 15 residues. V lost 2 bases and J 1 base, leaving 12 bases between the germline ends. The CDR3 sequence: CASSPGGTSSYEQYF. The CDR3 coding sequence is TGTGCCAGCTCACCAGGAGGGACGTCTTCCTACGAGCAGTACTTC.

The chain recombines TRBV18 with TRBJ2-3; weak D call: TRBD1 (5 bases). Trimming stripped 2 bases from V and 3 bases from J, with 12 bases between. The CDR3 loop spans 15 amino acids. Germline CDR1 is KGHSH and CDR2 is LQKENI. The DNA of the CDR3 is TGTGCCAGCTCACCAGGCAGGGCAGAAACAGATACGCAGTATTTT. Translating it yields CASSPGRAETDTQYF. The variable domain in full, with the rest retrieved from reference TRBV18 and TRBJ2-3, is NAGVMQNPRHLVRRRGQEARLRCSPMKGHSHVYWYRQLPEEGLKFMVYLQKENIIDESGMPKERFSAEFPKEGPSILRIQQVVRGDSAAYFCASSPGRAETDTQYFGPGTRLTVL.

The chain links TRBV5-5 to TRBJ1-2; D is uncertain. The ends were cut back, 2 bases at V and 3 bases at J, with 11 bases in the middle. This CDR3 region has 14 residues. In germline, CDR1 is SGHKS, CDR2 YYEKEE (reference sequence). In DNA form, the CDR3 reads TGTGCCAGCAGCTTTCGGGTTGCGGACTATGGCTACACCTTC. It codes for CASSFRVADYGYTF.

The chain joins TRBV4-1 to TRBJ2-7; 8 nucleotides match TRBD1. Germline lookup yields CDR1 MGHRA and CDR2 YSYEKL. Germline trimming cut 1 base from V and 7 bases from J; bases unmatched to any gene: 12. The CDR3 is made up of 16 amino acids. The CDR3 DNA is TGCGCCAGCAGCCAAGGTGGACAGGGCGCTTGGGAGGAGCAGTACTTC. It translates to CASSQGGQGAWEEQYF.

J is TRBJ2-7 and V is TRBV5-5; D is perhaps TRBD2 (7 bases). V lost 2 bases, J lost 2 bases, and 14 bases lay in between. The V gene's germline CDR1 is SGHKS and CDR2 YYEKEE (reference sequence). The CDR3 runs to 15 residues. The CDR3 region is CASSLGGAQTYEQYF. In nucleotides, the CDR3 is TGTGCCAGCAGCTTAGGGGGGGCCCAAACCTACGAGCAGTACTTC.

The chain recombines TRBV2 with TRBJ2-1; D possibly corresponds to TRBD2 (6 bases). Germline V gives CDR1 SNHLY, CDR2 FYNNEI. V was clipped by 8 bases and J by 15 bases, with 14 bases between them. The CDR3 has 10 residues. The CDR3 is CASETGTLFF. The CDR3 nucleotides are TGTGCCAGCGAGACCGGGACTCTGTTCTTC.

V is TRBV7-6 and J is TRBJ2-7; weak D call: TRBD2 (6 bases). Germline V CDR1 and CDR2: SGHVS, FNYEAQ. CDR3 size: 15 residues. V was cut by 3 bases and J by 0 bases, with 12 bases left in between. CDR3 in amino acids: CASSFSGGDSYEQYF. In DNA, the CDR3 is TGTGCCAGCAGCTTTTCCGGCGGGGACTCCTACGAGCAGTACTTC.

Points on this clone: At one end the junction does not follow the germline gene, possibly because of a read error. The chain has TRBV28 and TRBJ2-1; 7 bases map to TRBD2. This CDR3 is 15 amino acids long. Germline assignment: CDR1 MDHEN and CDR2 SYDVKM. CDR3 coding DNA: TGTGCCAGCAGCCGTGAGCGGGGCGGGGGTTGGGGGAGGGTCTTC. This gives the protein CASSRERGGGWGRVF.

The chain couples TRBV11-2 to TRBJ2-2; tentative D call: TRBD1 (6 bases). The germline CDR1 and CDR2 sequences are SGHAT and FQNNGV. Trimming pared 1 base from V and 1 base from J, leaving 7 bases between. The CDR3 runs 15 residues. As DNA, the CDR3 is TGTGCCAGCAGCTTAGTCAGGGGGAACACCGGGGAGCTGTTTTTT. Translation: CASSLVRGNTGELFF.

The rearrangement uses TRBV9 and TRBJ2-3; no reliable D call. The germline gives CDR1 SGDLS, CDR2 YYNGEE. The CDR3 covers 14 residues. V gave up 0 bases and J gave up 2 bases, with 7 bases separating them. DNA of the CDR3: TGTGCCAGCAGCGTAGAGACTCCCACAGATACGCAGTATTTT. Encoded protein: CASSVETPTDTQYF.

This rearrangement joins TRBV19 to TRBJ2-2; TRBD2 matches at 11 bases. The germline V gene has CDR1 LNHDA and CDR2 SQIVND (reference sequence). The trim removed 7 bases at V and 5 bases at J, leaving 9 bases unmatched. CDR3 length equals 16 residues. The CDR3 is CASTIAGGLGTGELFF. The CDR3 nucleotides read TGTGCCAGTACCATAGCGGGGGGGCTCGGTACCGGGGAGCTGTTTTTT.

The rearrangement links TRBV5-1 to TRBJ2-2, with D uncertain. CDR3 length equals 14 residues. The germline V and J ends were trimmed by 4 bases and 7 bases, with 14 bases remaining between them. From germline, CDR1 is SGHRS and CDR2 YFSETQ. The CDR3 region has the DNA TGCGCCAGCAGCGTCGGAGAACAACTCGGGGAGCTGTTTTTT. Translating gives CASSVGEQLGELFF.

DNA of the CDR3: TGTGCCGTCTCCAGGGGGCCCGGAAACACCATATATTTT. It is translated as CAVSRGPGNTIYF. The chain couples TRBV19 to TRBJ1-3; 8 bases line up with TRBD1. With 11 bases clipped from V and 4 bases from J, the junction kept 7 bases outside the gene matches. This CDR3 has 13 residues. Germline-derived CDR1 and CDR2 are LNHDA and SQIVND (reference sequence).

The V gene is TRBV5-8, the J gene TRBJ2-4, with D perhaps TRBD1 (6 bases). Between the trimmed V and J ends, which lost 4 bases and 1 base, there was a span of 12 bases. This CDR3 has 15 residues. Germline V CDR1 and CDR2: SGHTS, YDEGEE. Here the CDR3 DNA reads TGTGCCAGCAGCGGGGGCGGAAGGGCCAAAAACATTCAGTACTTC. This encodes CASSGGGRAKNIQYF.

The chain is built from TRBV9 and TRBJ2-3; D may be TRBD2 (6 bases). V gave up 2 bases and J gave up 1 base, with 14 bases separating them. The CDR3 is made up of 16 amino acids. Germline V lookup: CDR1 SGDLS, CDR2 YYNGEE. The CDR3 protein is CASSVRDSRGTDTQYF. The CDR3 nucleotides are TGTGCCAGCAGCGTTCGGGACTCCCGGGGCACAGATACGCAGTATTTT.